Listed below are T cell receptor beta chains from one sample, sequenced in a study of blood T cell repertoires in COVID-19. Here immunoSEQ multiplex PCR was the method, and the copy in TCRdb shows in-frame clones only, minus some. The sample records roughly 75,000 clones, roughly 85% being singletons. The material sequenced was peripheral blood. These receptors all come from a middle-aged man with COVID-19, enrolled during active disease. Each CDR3 is given with its conserved first and last residue. A D gene is named only where the DNA matches it firmly. Size is omitted from some rows. Given values are once, few, many or a class for expanded clones.

cdr3_aa cdr3_nt j_call v_call clone_size d_call
CASSGGRGGNQPQHF TGTGCCAGCAGTGGAGGGAGGGGAGGCAATCAGCCCCAGCATTTT TRBJ1-5 TRBV2 NA NA
CASSQDSAGTEAFF TGCGCCAGCAGCCAAGATAGTGCGGGGACTGAAGCTTTCTTT TRBJ1-1 TRBV4-3 NA NA
CASRTGTLYNEQFF TGTGCCAGCAGAACCGGGACTCTCTACAATGAGCAGTTCTTC TRBJ2-1 TRBV6-5 NA NA
CASSPPGLVTYNEQFF TGTGCCAGCAGTCCGCCGGGACTGGTCACCTACAATGAGCAGTTCTTC TRBJ2-1 TRBV27 NA NA
CSVALLDRGVGELFF TGCAGCGTTGCTCTTTTGGACAGGGGGGTCGGGGAGCTGTTTTTT TRBJ2-2 TRBV29-1 NA TRBD1
CASSEGARGNTIYF TGTGCCAGCAGTGAGGGGGCGCGGGGAAACACCATATATTTT TRBJ1-3 TRBV2 NA NA
CANEGGSNYGYTF TGTGCCAATGAGGGCGGCAGTAACTATGGCTACACCTTC TRBJ1-2 TRBV9 NA NA
CASSKTNSGVEQYF TGTGCCAGCAGCAAGACTAACTCTGGGGTCGAGCAGTACTTC TRBJ2-7 TRBV5-4 NA NA
CASSLVSGFTGELFF TGTGCCAGCAGCTTGGTTTCGGGGTTTACCGGGGAGCTGTTTTTT TRBJ2-2 TRBV5-6 NA NA
CASSTVPGHSYEQYF TGCGCCAGCAGCACTGTGCCGGGACACTCCTACGAGCAGTACTTC TRBJ2-7 TRBV4-1 NA NA
CAWSVYAGMNEQFF TGTGCCTGGAGTGTATACGCGGGAATGAATGAGCAGTTCTTC TRBJ2-1 TRBV30 few NA
CASSNRDRRPYEQYF TGTGCCAGCTCAAACCGGGACAGGAGACCCTACGAGCAGTACTTC TRBJ2-7 TRBV18 NA TRBD1
CASSVEAGENTEAFF TGTGCCAGCAGTGTAGAGGCCGGGGAGAACACTGAAGCTTTCTTT TRBJ1-1 TRBV6-4 NA NA
CASSPTPGTSNQPQHF TGTGCCAGCTCACCGACTCCCGGCACTAGCAATCAGCCCCAGCATTTT TRBJ1-5 TRBV18 NA NA
CASSTRGNSGNTIYF TGTGCCAGTAGTACCAGGGGGAACTCTGGAAACACCATATATTTT TRBJ1-3 TRBV19 NA TRBD1
CASSPLGAQGGYEQYF TGTGCCAGCAGCCCGTTAGGGGCCCAGGGAGGATACGAGCAGTACTTC TRBJ2-7 TRBV6-2/TRBV6-3 NA NA
CASSRDSTRYGYTF TGTGCCAGTAGCCGGGACAGCACCAGATATGGCTACACCTTC TRBJ1-2 TRBV19 once TRBD1
CASSRDSSDEQFF TGTGCCAGCAGTCGCGACTCGTCTGATGAGCAGTTCTTC TRBJ2-1 TRBV6-5 NA NA
CASSIDQDRGYTF TGTGCCAGTAGTATAGATCAAGACAGAGGCTACACCTTC TRBJ1-2 TRBV19 NA NA
CASSPGGHEQYF TGTGCCAGTAGTCCGGGAGGCCACGAGCAGTACTTC TRBJ2-7 TRBV19 NA TRBD2
CASSQNYGYTF TGTGCCAGCAGCCAAAACTATGGCTACACCTTC TRBJ1-2 TRBV11-2 once NA
CASRVGTGAYNEQFF TGTGCCAGCAGAGTTGGGACAGGGGCTTACAATGAGCAGTTCTTC TRBJ2-1 TRBV2 NA TRBD1
CASSPGLAGGRVQETQYF TGTGCCAGCAGCCCGGGGCTAGCGGGAGGGAGGGTCCAAGAGACCCAGTACTTC TRBJ2-5 TRBV11-2 NA TRBD2
CASSLIGGNTEAFF TGTGCCAGCAGCTTAATCGGGGGGAACACTGAAGCTTTCTTT TRBJ1-1 TRBV7-3 NA NA
CSVGTGGFEQYF TGCAGCGTTGGAACGGGGGGGTTCGAGCAGTACTTC TRBJ2-7 TRBV29-1 NA TRBD2
CASSSGDSGGNTIYF TGTGCCAGCAGTTCGGGGGACAGCGGAGGAAACACCATATATTTT TRBJ1-3 TRBV6-6 few TRBD1
CASSGSSGASSYNEQFF TGTGCCAGTAGTGGATCTAGCGGGGCCAGCTCCTACAATGAGCAGTTCTTC TRBJ2-1 TRBV19 NA TRBD2
CASSLSGSTDTQYF TGTGCCAGCAGCCTTAGCGGGAGCACAGATACGCAGTATTTT TRBJ2-3 TRBV28 NA TRBD2
CASSIPNTEAFF TGTGCCAGCAGTATCCCTAACACTGAAGCTTTCTTT TRBJ1-1 TRBV5-4 NA NA
CASSKVRWPPELLYEQYF TGTGCCAGCAGCAAAGTAAGGTGGCCCCCGGAGCTCCTCTACGAGCAGTACTTC TRBJ2-7 TRBV21-1 NA NA
CASSARMGGADTQYF TGTGCCAGCAGTGCACGTATGGGCGGGGCAGATACGCAGTATTTT TRBJ2-3 TRBV2 NA NA
CASSSGLAGVYNEQFF TGTGCCAGCAGTTCGGGACTAGCGGGGGTATACAATGAGCAGTTCTTC TRBJ2-1 TRBV28 NA TRBD2
CASSFRGQGAFTGANVLTF TGTGCCAGCAGTTTCCGAGGACAGGGGGCGTTTACTGGGGCCAACGTCCTGACTTTC TRBJ2-6 TRBV28 NA TRBD1
CASSPGQLEWNTEAFF TGCGCCAGCAGCCCAGGGCAGCTTGAGTGGAACACTGAAGCTTTCTTT TRBJ1-1 TRBV5-1 NA NA
CASSFTGMANEKLFF TGTGCCAGTAGTTTCACAGGGATGGCTAATGAAAAACTGTTTTTT TRBJ1-4 TRBV19 NA NA
CASTTGGRETQYF TGTGCCAGCACGACAGGGGGCAGGGAGACCCAGTACTTC TRBJ2-5 TRBV12-3/TRBV12-4 NA TRBD1
CAWSARGGTNQPQHF TGTGCCTGGAGTGCGCGGGGGGGAACCAATCAGCCCCAGCATTTT TRBJ1-5 TRBV30 few NA
CASSQGTNNEKLFF TGTGCCAGCAGTCAGGGCACCAATAATGAAAAACTGTTTTTT TRBJ1-4 TRBV28 NA NA